This T cell receptor beta chain is drawn from a study of T cells in Graves' hyperthyroidism and ophthalmopathy. Trimming removed 2 bases from V and 7 bases from J, with 12 bases in between. The CDR3 has 15 residues. Germline-derived CDR1 and CDR2 are SEHNR and FQNEAQ (reference sequence). Researchers amplified the TCR beta CDR3 regions from RNA transcripts. First-round RT-PCR with HTBI primers amplified the TCR CDR3 region. One entry per CDR3 protein, called by TCRdb with MiXCR from the multiplex PCR reads. The sample lists approximately 700,000 distinct CDR3 sequences, about 45% occurring once. The clonotype comes from an adult man with Graves' disease, either hyperthyroidism or ophthalmopathy (not recorded which). Specimen: peripheral blood or thyroid tissue (not recorded which). V is TRBV7-9 and J is TRBJ1-6; possibly TRBD1 for D (6 bases). CDR3 region: CASSLSGAPNSPLHF. The CDR3 DNA reads as TGTGCCAGCAGCTTATCAGGGGCCCCGAATTCACCCCTCCACTTT.